Below are 29 T cell receptor beta chains sequenced from a single sample in a study of cytomegalovirus exposure and HLA in healthy donors. PCR was performed using 60 Vbeta and 13 Jbeta primers. Assay used: immunoSEQ multiplex PCR; TCRdb lists only in-frame clones, some missing. This sample carries some 140,000 clones, approximately 69% of them seen once, and the ten largest clones take roughly 2%. Sequencing input: PBMCs. Receptor source: a man younger than 40 in good health and CMV-seronegative.

V gene TRBV6-6 combines with J gene TRBJ2-7, with TRBD1 as a possible D gene (6 bases). The CDR3 totals 13 residues. V shed 6 bases and J shed 3 bases, with 12 bases lying between them. CDR1 is MNHNY, CDR2 SVGAGI, per germline (reference sequence). For the CDR3, the DNA is TGTGCCAGCAGCCGGGACAAAGGCTACGAGCAGTACTTC. Amino acids: CASSRDKGYEQYF.

V usage is TRBV18 and J usage is TRBJ1-2; 9 bases align to TRBD1. The CDR3 is 14 residues long. Germline CDR1 is KGHSH and CDR2 is LQKENI. With V trimmed by 2 bases and J by 6 bases, 4 bases remained unmatched. The CDR3 reads CASSPGTGSNGYTF. The CDR3 DNA follows: TGTGCCAGCTCACCAGGGACAGGGTCTAATGGCTACACCTTC.

V gene TRBV29-1 combines with J gene TRBJ1-2; 7 bases fit TRBD1. V was pared by 3 bases and J by 8 bases, with 9 bases of the junction left unmatched. Germline values: CDR1 SQVTM, CDR2 ANQGSEA. The CDR3 has 13 residues. CDR3 nucleotide sequence: TGCAGCGTTGATACCCGACAGGGCTGGGGCTACACCTTC. Translation gives CSVDTRQGWGYTF. The complete variable domain, with remaining parts taken from reference TRBV29-1 and TRBJ1-2, reads SAVISQKPSRDICQRGTSLTIQCQVDSQVTMMFWYRQQPGQSLTLIATANQGSEATYESGFVIDKFPISRPNLTFSTLTVSNMSPEDSSIYLCSVDTRQGWGYTFGSGTRLTVV.

This clone showed up just a few times. The J gene is TRBJ1-4, the V gene TRBV6-1, with D tentatively TRBD1 (6 bases). Trimming removed 5 bases from V and 7 bases from J, with 14 bases in between. There are 14 residues in the CDR3. Germline loops: CDR1 MNHNS, CDR2 SASEGT. The CDR3 region has the DNA TGTGCCAGCAGTCTTACAGGGATCGGTGAAAAACTGTTTTTT. Protein product: CASSLTGIGEKLFF.

This clone was seen just once. The CDR3 loop reads CASSSSQGQDHTF. As DNA, the CDR3 is TGTGCCAGCAGTTCCTCTCAAGGACAGGACCACACCTTC. J is TRBJ1-2 and V is TRBV28; 7 bases are a match to TRBD1. The CDR3 is made up of 13 amino acids. Germline assignment: CDR1 MDHEN and CDR2 SYDVKM. V gave up 4 bases and J gave up 12 bases; unmatched junction bases: 11.

The genes are TRBV2 and TRBJ2-5, with D perhaps TRBD1 (5 bases). This CDR3 spans 13 amino acids. From germline, CDR1 is SNHLY and CDR2 FYNNEI. Trimming cost V 6 bases and J 4 bases, with 12 bases left between them. The CDR3 region has the DNA TGTGCCAGCAGCCTCGACAGATCAGAGACCCAGTACTTC. It translates to CASSLDRSETQYF.

This clone was seen just once. V gene TRBV28 combines with J gene TRBJ1-6; 9 nucleotides line up with TRBD1. Trimming took 5 bases from V and 4 from J; bases not matched to a gene: 3. The CDR3 loop spans 15 amino acids. Looked up from germline, CDR1 is MDHEN and CDR2 is SYDVKM. CDR3 nucleotide sequence: TGTGCCAGCAGTACCGGGACAGGGTATAATTCACCCCTCCACTTT. Protein: CASSTGTGYNSPLHF.

The chain uses TRBV15 and TRBJ1-5; D uncertain. Trimming removed 0 bases from V and 7 bases from J, with 10 bases in between. Looked up from germline, CDR1 is LNHNV and CDR2 is YYDKDF (reference sequence). This CDR3 has 14 amino acids. CDR3: CATSRDRGSQPQHF. The CDR3 DNA reads TGTGCCACCAGCAGAGATCGGGGAAGCCAGCCCCAGCATTTT.

V is TRBV7-9 and J is TRBJ1-2; TRBD1 is a possible D gene (5 bases). This CDR3 has 14 amino acids. The V gene lost 3 bases and the J gene lost 1 base, with 9 bases spanning the gap. Germline loops: CDR1 SEHNR, CDR2 FQNEAQ (reference sequence). CDR3 DNA sequence: TGTGCCAGCAGCTTTGACAGTGGTAACTATGGCTACACCTTC. Translating gives CASSFDSGNYGYTF. The full variable domain, in which reference TRBV7-9 and TRBJ1-2 provide the parts outside the CDR3, is DTGVSQNPRHKITKRGQNVTFRCDPISEHNRLYWYRQTLGQGPEFLTYFQNEAQLEKSRLLSDRFSAERPKGSFSTLEIQRTEQGDSAMYLCASSFDSGNYGYTFGSGTRLTVV.

The chain combines TRBV19 with TRBJ2-1, with a tentative D call TRBD2 (5 bases). Germline V lookup: CDR1 LNHDA, CDR2 SQIVND (reference sequence). Trimming took off 0 bases at V and 0 bases at J, with 6 bases between the two ends. The CDR3 has 15 amino acids. The chain's CDR3 is CASSIEGSSYNEQFF. DNA for the CDR3: TGTGCCAGTAGTATAGAAGGGAGCTCCTACAATGAGCAGTTCTTC. The full variable domain, its missing parts supplied by reference TRBV19 and TRBJ2-1, is DGGITQSPKYLFRKEGQNVTLSCEQNLNHDAMYWYRQDPGQGLRLIYYSQIVNDFQKGDIAEGYSVSREKKESFPLTVTSAQKNPTAFYLCASSIEGSSYNEQFFGPGTRLTVL.

In this sample, this clone turned up once. This rearrangement joins TRBV29-1 to TRBJ1-1; 8 bases fit TRBD1. CDR1 and CDR2 (germline): SQVTM, ANQGSEA. This CDR3 comprises 12 residues. V shed 7 bases and J 2 bases; nucleotides not matched to a gene: 3. CDR3 region: CSATGGNTEAFF. In nucleotides, the CDR3 is TGCAGCGCAACAGGGGGAAACACTGAAGCTTTCTTT.

The genes are TRBV28 and TRBJ1-2; 9 nucleotides agree with TRBD1. In germline, CDR1 is MDHEN, CDR2 SYDVKM. This CDR3 has 14 amino acids. Trimming took 5 bases from V and 4 from J; bases not matched to a gene: 5. The CDR3: CASSGDRVSYGYTF. In DNA, the CDR3 is TGTGCCAGCAGTGGGGACAGGGTTAGCTATGGCTACACCTTC.

This chain connects TRBV6-6 to TRBJ2-5; the match to TRBD2 covers 8 bases. The CDR3 totals 12 residues. Germline trimming cut 8 bases from V and 5 bases from J; bases unmatched to any gene: 4. Germline V CDR1 and CDR2: MNHNY, SVGAGI (reference sequence). CDR3 bases: TGTGCCAGCTCGGGGGGGCGTGAGACCCAGTACTTC. Translated: CASSGGRETQYF.

V and J are TRBV6-5 and TRBJ2-1, with D hard to call. The CDR3 has 12 residues. CDR1 MNHEY and CDR2 SVGAGI come from the germline V gene. Trimming took off 6 bases at V and 9 bases at J, with 12 bases between the two ends. CDR3 bases: TGTGCCAGCAGCCGACACCCTGGTGAGCAGTTCTTC. As protein: CASSRHPGEQFF.

This chain links TRBV4-1 with TRBJ2-7, with 11 bases fitting TRBD2. The junction had 7 bases not matched to a gene; V was cut back by 0 bases and J by 9 bases. Germline values: CDR1 MGHRA, CDR2 YSYEKL. This CDR3 region has 15 residues. For the CDR3, the DNA is TGCGCCAGCAGCCAAGATCGGAAACTAGCGGGGGCGCAGTACTTC. Its protein is CASSQDRKLAGAQYF.

CDR3 nucleotides: TGCGCCAGCAGCCAACCCCCTGACAAAACCTCGAACACCGGGGAGCTGTTTTTT. Amino acid sequence: CASSQPPDKTSNTGELFF. V usage is TRBV4-1 and J usage is TRBJ2-2; D gene unclear. V was pared by 2 bases and J by 0 bases, with 16 bases between. Germline V gene sequence: CDR1 MGHRA, CDR2 YSYEKL. This CDR3 contains 18 residues.

V and J are TRBV5-6 and TRBJ2-5, with TRBD2 as a possible D gene (5 bases). The CDR3 is 15 residues long. The V gene's germline CDR1 is SGHDT and CDR2 YYEEEE. With 3 bases removed from V and 4 bases from J, the gap between germline ends came to 16 bases. The CDR3 nucleotides are TGTGCCAGCAGCTCGGGAACGACTCATGCAGAGACCCAGTACTTC. It encodes CASSSGTTHAETQYF.

The genes are TRBV29-1 and TRBJ1-2, with TRBD1 as a possible D gene (6 bases). The CDR3 length is 12 residues. CDR1 is SQVTM, CDR2 ANQGSEA, per germline. The V end lost 4 bases, the J end lost 5 bases, and 11 bases lay between the germline ends. CDR3 DNA: TGCAGCGTTGGGGAGGGGGAATATGGCTACACCTTC. Translating it yields CSVGEGEYGYTF. The complete variable domain, with remaining parts taken from reference TRBV29-1 and TRBJ1-2, reads SAVISQKPSRDICQRGTSLTIQCQVDSQVTMMFWYRQQPGQSLTLIATANQGSEATYESGFVIDKFPISRPNLTFSTLTVSNMSPEDSSIYLCSVGEGEYGYTFGSGTRLTVV.

As for this clone: The junction differs from germline at one of its ends, possibly a read error. This chain joins TRBV28 and TRBJ1-1; D may be TRBD1 (6 bases). The CDR3 totals 16 residues. The germline CDR1 and CDR2 sequences are MDHEN and SYDVKM. Here the CDR3 reads CASSLSNRVSNSEAFF. In nucleotides, the CDR3 is TGTGCCAGCAGTTTATCGAACAGGGTCTCGAACTCTGAAGCTTTCTTT.

V usage is TRBV11-2 and J usage is TRBJ2-5; TRBD2 aligns across 8 bases. The germline CDR1 and CDR2 sequences are SGHAT and FQNNGV. The CDR3 is 17 residues long. The V and J ends lost 1 base and 2 bases, in that order; junction bases with no gene match: 9. CDR3 coding DNA: TGTGCCAGCAGCTTAGGGGTCCTAGCGGGTATTCAAGAGACCCAGTACTTC. It codes for CASSLGVLAGIQETQYF.

V usage is TRBV27 and J usage is TRBJ2-1, with no clear D. Looked up from germline, CDR1 is MNHEY and CDR2 is SMNVEV (reference sequence). V was shortened by 0 bases and J by 6 bases, with 9 bases between the two germline ends. The CDR3 is made up of 14 amino acids. CDR3 nucleotide sequence: TGTGCCAGCAGTTTATCGCGGCAGAGCAATGAGCAGTTCTTC. Amino acids: CASSLSRQSNEQFF.

This clone was observed a handful of times. The V and J genes are TRBV11-1 and TRBJ1-2, with D hard to call. This CDR3 contains 13 residues. The germline V gene has CDR1 SGHAT and CDR2 FQDESV (reference sequence). V was cut by 0 bases and J by 8 bases, with 10 bases left in between. CDR3 amino acids: CASSLAGLTGYTF. CDR3 in DNA: TGTGCCAGCAGCTTAGCGGGCCTCACCGGCTACACCTTC.

The CDR3 reads CASSVEQGRNTEAFF. For the CDR3, the DNA is TGTGCCAGCAGCGTAGAACAGGGTCGGAACACTGAAGCTTTCTTT. This chain joins TRBV9 and TRBJ1-1; tentatively, D is TRBD1 (6 bases). V was clipped by 0 bases and J by 1 base, with 10 bases between them. The CDR3 sequence is 15 residues long. Looked up from germline, CDR1 is SGDLS and CDR2 is YYNGEE. Full variable domain (rest looked up from reference TRBV9 and TRBJ1-1): DSGVTQTPKHLITATGQRVTLRCSPRSGDLSVYWYQQSLDQGLQFLIQYYNGEERAKGNILERFSAQQFPDLHSELNLSSLELGDSALYFCASSVEQGRNTEAFFGQGTRLTVV.

The CDR3 region is CAWSVMATGELFF. CDR3 bases: TGTGCCTGGAGTGTCATGGCCACCGGGGAGCTGTTTTTT. The genes are TRBV30 and TRBJ2-2; D ambiguous. The CDR3 covers 13 residues. Trimming shortened V by 0 bases and J by 4 bases, and 6 bases separated the two germline ends. Germline lookup yields CDR1 GTSNPN and CDR2 SVGIG (reference sequence). The entire variable domain, with the rest obtained from reference TRBV30 and TRBJ2-2, is as follows: SQTIHQWPATLVQPVGSPLSLECTVEGTSNPNLYWYRQAAGRGLQLLFYSVGIGQISSEVPQNLSASRPQDRQFILSSKKLLLSDSGFYLCAWSVMATGELFFGEGSRLTVL.

This sequence joins TRBV23-1 and TRBJ1-3, with 7 bases lining up with TRBD1. TRBV23-1 is identified as an open reading frame with a role that is uncertain. V trimming: 5 bases; J trimming: 4 bases; junction bases outside the gene matches: 17. CDR3 length equals 18 residues. The CDR3 sequence: CASSAPTVTGLRGNTIYF. The CDR3 DNA sequence: TGCGCCAGCAGTGCACCAACCGTGACAGGGTTGAGAGGAAACACCATATATTTT.

This clone came up a few times. The rearrangement uses TRBV4-2 and TRBJ2-7; 9 bases map to TRBD1. Trimming cost V 1 base and J 4 bases; bases outside gene matches: 8. Per the germline V gene, CDR1 is LGHNA and CDR2 is YNFKEQ. The CDR3 runs 16 residues. The CDR3: CASSQVVWGQGYEQYF. CDR3 nucleotide sequence: TGTGCCAGCAGCCAAGTAGTGTGGGGACAGGGTTACGAGCAGTACTTC.

V gene TRBV6-5 combines with J gene TRBJ1-6, with 8 nucleotides matching TRBD1. The CDR3 is made up of 14 amino acids. V shed 6 bases, J shed 10 bases, and the junction held 8 bases outside the gene matches. Germline lookup yields CDR1 MNHEY and CDR2 SVGAGI. CDR3 bases: TGTGCCAGCAGCCTGACAGGGGTTAACTCACCCCTCCACTTT. Amino acid sequence: CASSLTGVNSPLHF.

CDR3 amino acids: CSVEVSDRAYEQYF. CDR3 DNA: TGCAGCGTTGAAGTATCGGACAGGGCCTACGAGCAGTACTTC. J is TRBJ2-5 and V is TRBV29-1; TRBD1 aligns across 8 bases. The end of the DNA fits TRBJ2-7 better, so the J call may be wrong. Germline assignment: CDR1 SQVTM and CDR2 ANQGSEA. The CDR3 runs to 14 residues.

This sequence joins TRBV5-5 and TRBJ2-7, with TRBD1 matching over 11 bases. V shed 3 bases, J shed 4 bases, and the junction held 6 bases outside the gene matches. Germline CDR1 SGHKS, CDR2 YYEKEE (reference sequence). This CDR3 has 15 residues. CDR3 residues: CASSSPGQGDYEQYF. CDR3 DNA sequence: TGTGCCAGCAGCTCTCCGGGACAGGGGGATTACGAGCAGTACTTC. The variable domain in full, with the rest retrieved from reference TRBV5-5 and TRBJ2-7, is DAGVTQSPTHLIKTRGQQVTLRCSPISGHKSVSWYQQVLGQGPQFIFQYYEKEERGRGNFPDRFSARQFPNYSSELNVNALLLGDSALYLCASSSPGQGDYEQYFGPGTRLTVT.